This is a list of T cell receptor beta chains from one sample in a study of OX40 agonist ivuxolimab in advanced cancers. Data came from immunoSEQ multiplex PCR; TCRdb stores just in-frame clones and leaves some out. This sample has 76,000 or so clones, with 75% to 85% found just once. The starting material was CD4+ or CD8+ T cells sorted from blood, obtained in a trial of the OX40 agonist ivuxolimab. These receptors came from an adult with an advanced solid tumor such as melanoma, head and neck, liver or kidney cancer. The CDR3 runs from the conserved cysteine through the conserved F or W. D genes are given only for firm matches. Size is omitted from some rows. Given values are once, few, many or a class for expanded clones.

>TRBV7-8|TRBD2|.|TRBJ2-7
TGTGCCAGCAGCACCCCCGGGACTAGCGGGGCCTACGAGCAGTACTTC
CASSTPGTSGAYEQYF
>TRBV5-8|.|many|TRBJ1-2
TGTGCCAGCAGCTTGAGTTTGGGGGGCGGGCCGGATGGCTACACCTTC
CASSLSLGGGPDGYTF
>TRBV2|.|.|TRBJ2-7
TGTGCCAGCAGTGAAGCGCTTCAGTGGCACGGGGAGCAGTACTTC
CASSEALQWHGEQYF
>TRBV19|.|.|TRBJ1-1
TGTGCCAGTAGTATAGGGTACAGATACACTGAAGCTTTCTTT
CASSIGYRYTEAFF
>TRBV7-9|.|.|TRBJ2-1
TGTGCCAGCAGCTTAAATCAGGTGTACAATGAGCAGTTCTTC
CASSLNQVYNEQFF
>TRBV6-5|TRBD1|.|TRBJ2-2
TGTGCCAGCCACAGACAGGGTCCGAACACCGGGGAGCTGTTTTTT
CASHRQGPNTGELFF
>TRBV2|TRBD2|.|TRBJ2-3
TGTGCCAGCAGTGAAGCGCTGACTAGCTGGCTCCCGCAGTATTTT
CASSEALTSWLPQYF
>TRBV7-2|.|few|TRBJ2-5
TGTGCCAGCAGCTTTTTAGGGACGGCGGGGGAGACCCAGTACTTC
CASSFLGTAGETQYF
>TRBV23-1|.|.|TRBJ2-3
TGCGCCAGCAGCCGCCGTCAGGGTTTCACAGATACGCAGTATTTT
CASSRRQGFTDTQYF
>TRBV5-5|.|.|TRBJ2-2
TGTGCCAGCAGCTCGCAGGGTATCACCGGGGAGCTGTTTTTT
CASSSQGITGELFF
>TRBV30|.|.|TRBJ1-5
TGTGCCTGGAGTTACTCAGGGTCGGCGAATCAGCCCCAGCATTTT
CAWSYSGSANQPQHF
>TRBV25-1|TRBD1|.|TRBJ1-2
TGTGCCAGCATACCCGGGGACAGGTTCTATGGCTACACCTTC
CASIPGDRFYGYTF
>TRBV27|.|.|TRBJ1-6
TGTGCCAGCAGTGTTGGCCAGGGGACTTCACCCCTCCACTTT
CASSVGQGTSPLHF
>TRBV27|TRBD2|.|TRBJ2-3
TGTGCCAGCAGTTTTCTAGCGGGGGGGCCCGGGACGCAGTATTTT
CASSFLAGGPGTQYF
>TRBV5-1|.|.|TRBJ1-1
TGCGCCAGCAGCTTGACCGGAGCCTCCGTGAACACTGAAGCTTTCTTT
CASSLTGASVNTEAFF
>TRBV2|.|.|TRBJ1-5
TGTGCCAGCAGTTGGACAGCCCCGGATCAGCCCCAGCATTTT
CASSWTAPDQPQHF
>TRBV27|.|.|TRBJ1-1
TGTGCCAGCAGTTTATACGGGCATGAAACTGAAGCTTTCTTT
CASSLYGHETEAFF
>TRBV11-2|TRBD1|few|TRBJ2-3
TGTGCCAGCAGCTTACTGACGCCGACAGGGTACAGTAGCACAGATACGCAGTATTTT
CASSLLTPTGYSSTDTQYF
>TRBV5-1|.|.|TRBJ1-1
TGCGCCAGCAGCTTGCAAACAAGTGGCACTGAAGCTTTCTTT
CASSLQTSGTEAFF
>TRBV19|TRBD1|.|TRBJ2-3
TGTGCCAGTAGTGACAGGGGATCCAGCACAGATACGCAGTATTTT
CASSDRGSSTDTQYF
>TRBV19|TRBD2|once|TRBJ2-5
TGTGCCAGTAGTAAGGGACTAGCGGGAATTCAAGAGACCCAGTACTTC
CASSKGLAGIQETQYF
>TRBV7-6|.|few|TRBJ1-3
TGTGCCAGCAGCTTACAGGAGATCTCTGGAAACACCATATATTTT
CASSLQEISGNTIYF
>TRBV11-2|TRBD2|.|TRBJ2-1
TGTGCCAGCAGCTTGTTGCTAGCGGGGGGGAGTAGGTATGAGCAGTTCTTC
CASSLLLAGGSRYEQFF
>TRBV4-2|.|few|TRBJ1-6
TGTGCCAGCAGCCAGGAGACAGCTAATTCACCCCTCCACTTT
CASSQETANSPLHF
>TRBV9|.|.|TRBJ1-4
TGTGCCAGCAGCGGACCGGATCAGGGCGGTGAAAAACTGTTTTTT
CASSGPDQGGEKLFF
>TRBV18|.|.|TRBJ2-3
TGTGCCAGCTCACCCAGAGCCCTCACAGATACGCAGTATTTT
CASSPRALTDTQYF
>TRBV2|.|once|TRBJ2-2
TGTGCCAGCCGAAAGAACACCGGGGAGCTGTTTTTT
CASRKNTGELFF
>TRBV4-3|TRBD1|few|TRBJ1-3
TGCGCCAGCAGCCAACACCGGGACAGGGTAAACACCATATATTTT
CASSQHRDRVNTIYF
>TRBV9|.|.|TRBJ2-7
TGTGCCAGCAGCGTATCCGCGGACGGACCCTACGAGCAGTACTTC
CASSVSADGPYEQYF
>TRBV7-8|.|.|TRBJ1-5
TGTGCCAGCAGCTTGGTGGAGGCGCAGCCCCAGCATTTT
CASSLVEAQPQHF
>TRBV19|.|.|TRBJ1-4
TGTGCCAGTACCCGAAAGGGGATAGAAGGTGAAAAACTGTTTTTT
CASTRKGIEGEKLFF
>TRBV20-1|.|.|TRBJ2-5
TGCAGTGCTAGTCGGCAGACCCAGTACTTC
CSASRQTQYF
>TRBV7-9|.|.|TRBJ2-3
TGTGCCAGCAGCTTAGGCGGTTGGATGGTGGCGCAGTATTTT
CASSLGGWMVAQYF
>TRBV6-5|TRBD2|.|TRBJ2-5
TGTGCCAGCAGTTGGGACTACTCCCGGAAGACCCAGTACTTC
CASSWDYSRKTQYF
>TRBV6-5|TRBD1|.|TRBJ1-1
TGTGCCAGCAGTGACAACAGGGGGAACACTGAAGCTTTCTTT
CASSDNRGNTEAFF
>TRBV19|.|.|TRBJ2-2
TGTGCCAGTAGTATACAACATAACACCGGGGAGCTGTTTTTT
CASSIQHNTGELFF
>TRBV19|TRBD1|.|TRBJ2-2
TGTGCCAGTACGGCCTTATACCCGGGGACAGGGGGATCGAACACCGGGGAGCTGTTTTTT
CASTALYPGTGGSNTGELFF
>TRBV6-6|TRBD1|once|TRBJ2-5
TGTGCCAGCAGTTACTCGGACAGGGGCCAAGAGACCCAGTACTTC
CASSYSDRGQETQYF
>TRBV7-2|.|.|TRBJ2-7
TGTGCCAGCAGCTCGGGACAATTCGGCGAGCAGTACTTC
CASSSGQFGEQYF
>TRBV21-1|.|.|TRBJ2-7
TGTGCCAGCAGCAAAGCCTACCCGGGGGGGCGGGAGCAGTACTTC
CASSKAYPGGREQYF